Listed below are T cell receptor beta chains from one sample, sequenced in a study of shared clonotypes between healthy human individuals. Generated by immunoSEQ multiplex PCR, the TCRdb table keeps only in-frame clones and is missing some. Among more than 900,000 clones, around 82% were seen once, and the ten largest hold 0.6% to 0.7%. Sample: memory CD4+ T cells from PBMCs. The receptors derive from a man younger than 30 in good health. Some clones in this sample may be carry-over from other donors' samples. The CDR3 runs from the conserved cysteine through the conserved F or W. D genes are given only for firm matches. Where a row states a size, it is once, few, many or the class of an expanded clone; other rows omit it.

cdr3_aa: CASSWGTSGKGDTQYF
cdr3_nt: TGCGCCAGCAGCTGGGGGACTAGCGGGAAAGGAGATACGCAGTATTTT
d_call: TRBD2
clone_size: NA
j_call: TRBJ2-3
v_call: TRBV5-1

cdr3_aa: CASSLGAGVSYEQYF
cdr3_nt: TGTGCCAGCAGCTTAGGGGCGGGAGTATCCTACGAGCAGTACTTC
d_call: TRBD2
clone_size: NA
j_call: TRBJ2-7
v_call: TRBV7-2

cdr3_aa: CASMLAGQNTGELFF
cdr3_nt: TGTGCCAGCATGTTGGCGGGACAGAACACCGGGGAGCTGTTTTTT
d_call: NA
clone_size: NA
j_call: TRBJ2-2
v_call: TRBV28

cdr3_aa: CASSPSTLNTGELFF
cdr3_nt: TGTGCCAGCAGCCCGTCGACACTTAACACCGGGGAGCTGTTTTTT
d_call: NA
clone_size: NA
j_call: TRBJ2-2
v_call: TRBV5-4

cdr3_aa: CASSVGGSENTIYF
cdr3_nt: TGTGCCAGCAGCGTAGGGGGTTCGGAAAACACCATATATTTT
d_call: NA
clone_size: NA
j_call: TRBJ1-3
v_call: TRBV9

cdr3_aa: CASSLQTTRSGANVLTF
cdr3_nt: TGTGCCAGCTCACTACAGACTACTCGCTCTGGGGCCAACGTCCTGACTTTC
d_call: NA
clone_size: NA
j_call: TRBJ2-6
v_call: TRBV18

cdr3_aa: CAWSRKGVGQPQHF
cdr3_nt: TGTGCCTGGAGTCGGAAGGGGGTTGGCCAGCCCCAGCATTTT
d_call: NA
clone_size: NA
j_call: TRBJ1-5
v_call: TRBV30

cdr3_aa: CASSQEGLAGDGSVDNEQFF
cdr3_nt: TGTGCCAGCAGCCAAGAGGGCCTAGCGGGAGACGGCAGCGTGGACAATGAGCAGTTCTTC
d_call: TRBD2
clone_size: NA
j_call: TRBJ2-1
v_call: TRBV4-2

cdr3_aa: CAWRGTSGRSSGELFF
cdr3_nt: TGTGCCTGGAGGGGGACTAGCGGGAGATCGAGCGGGGAGCTGTTTTTT
d_call: TRBD2
clone_size: many
j_call: TRBJ2-2
v_call: TRBV30

cdr3_aa: CSVERRLSFSAFF
cdr3_nt: TGCAGCGTTGAAAGAAGGCTATCCTTCTCGGCTTTCTTT
d_call: NA
clone_size: NA
j_call: TRBJ1-1
v_call: TRBV29-1

cdr3_aa: CAISESTAARRETQYF
cdr3_nt: TGTGCCATCAGTGAATCAACAGCGGCCCGCCGGGAGACCCAGTACTTC
d_call: NA
clone_size: NA
j_call: TRBJ2-5
v_call: TRBV10-3

cdr3_aa: CASSFQVRGEQYF
cdr3_nt: TGTGCCAGCAGCTTTCAGGTTCGTGGGGAGCAGTACTTC
d_call: NA
clone_size: many
j_call: TRBJ2-7
v_call: TRBV5-5

cdr3_aa: CATNQKGADTQYF
cdr3_nt: TGTGCCACCAACCAAAAGGGGGCAGATACGCAGTATTTT
d_call: NA
clone_size: NA
j_call: TRBJ2-3
v_call: TRBV15

cdr3_aa: CSATGRDTQYF
cdr3_nt: TGCAGTGCCACCGGGAGGGATACGCAGTATTTT
d_call: TRBD2
clone_size: few
j_call: TRBJ2-3
v_call: TRBV20-1

cdr3_aa: CASRPGGSKTNEKLFF
cdr3_nt: TGCGCCAGCAGGCCCGGGGGGTCGAAAACTAATGAAAAACTGTTTTTT
d_call: NA
clone_size: NA
j_call: TRBJ1-4
v_call: TRBV5-1

cdr3_aa: CASNRKRSIYNEQFF
cdr3_nt: TGTGCCAGCAATCGGAAAAGGTCCATCTACAATGAGCAGTTCTTC
d_call: NA
clone_size: NA
j_call: TRBJ2-1
v_call: TRBV28

cdr3_aa: CASSVDDYGYTF
cdr3_nt: TGTGCCAGCAGCGTAGACGACTATGGCTACACCTTC
d_call: NA
clone_size: NA
j_call: TRBJ1-2
v_call: TRBV9

cdr3_aa: CASSRGDPNEETQYF
cdr3_nt: TGTGCCAGCAGCCGAGGGGATCCGAACGAAGAGACCCAGTACTTC
d_call: NA
clone_size: NA
j_call: TRBJ2-5
v_call: TRBV5-4

cdr3_aa: CASSRDRQENEQYF
cdr3_nt: TGTGCCAGTAGTAGGGACAGGCAAGAGAACGAGCAGTACTTC
d_call: TRBD1
clone_size: many
j_call: TRBJ2-7
v_call: TRBV19

cdr3_aa: CASSPSGRPTYEQYF
cdr3_nt: TGTGCCAGCAGCCCTAGCGGGAGGCCCACCTACGAGCAGTACTTC
d_call: TRBD2
clone_size: NA
j_call: TRBJ2-7
v_call: TRBV4-2

cdr3_aa: CASSPGLAGVGEQFF
cdr3_nt: TGTGCCAGCTCACCGGGACTAGCGGGAGTTGGTGAGCAGTTCTTC
d_call: TRBD2
clone_size: NA
j_call: TRBJ2-1
v_call: TRBV18

cdr3_aa: CATSRGFYRESDEAFF
cdr3_nt: TGTGCCACCAGCAGAGGTTTTTACAGGGAAAGTGATGAAGCTTTCTTT
d_call: NA
clone_size: NA
j_call: TRBJ1-1
v_call: TRBV15

cdr3_aa: CASSVDQRAYEQYF
cdr3_nt: TGTGCCAGCAGCGTAGATCAGCGGGCCTACGAGCAGTACTTC
d_call: NA
clone_size: NA
j_call: TRBJ2-7
v_call: TRBV9

cdr3_aa: CSVVNPANEKLFF
cdr3_nt: TGCAGCGTTGTGAACCCTGCTAATGAAAAACTGTTTTTT
d_call: NA
clone_size: few
j_call: TRBJ1-4
v_call: TRBV29-1

cdr3_aa: CASSIAGPGEKLFF
cdr3_nt: TGCGCCAGCAGCATAGCAGGCCCGGGAGAAAAACTGTTTTTT
d_call: NA
clone_size: many
j_call: TRBJ1-4
v_call: TRBV5-1

cdr3_aa: CAWSPLGAGGGF
cdr3_nt: TGTGCCTGGAGTCCCCTAGGGGCAGGGGGGGGCTTT
d_call: NA
clone_size: NA
j_call: TRBJ2-2
v_call: TRBV30

cdr3_aa: CASNGESYEQYF
cdr3_nt: TGTGCCAGCAATGGGGAATCCTACGAGCAGTACTTC
d_call: NA
clone_size: few
j_call: TRBJ2-7
v_call: TRBV11-2

cdr3_aa: CASRTWDPSGYTF
cdr3_nt: TGTGCCAGCAGAACCTGGGACCCTTCGGGCTACACCTTC
d_call: NA
clone_size: few
j_call: TRBJ1-2
v_call: TRBV28

cdr3_aa: CASSYPGQGARGYTF
cdr3_nt: TGCGCCAGCAGCTACCCGGGACAGGGGGCTAGAGGCTACACCTTC
d_call: TRBD1
clone_size: NA
j_call: TRBJ1-2
v_call: TRBV5-1

cdr3_aa: CSVEDTGAAKNIQYF
cdr3_nt: TGCAGCGTTGAGGACACAGGGGCAGCCAAAAACATTCAGTACTTC
d_call: TRBD1
clone_size: many
j_call: TRBJ2-4
v_call: TRBV29-1

cdr3_aa: CAWSRKQGDQPQHF
cdr3_nt: TGTGCCTGGAGTAGGAAACAGGGGGATCAGCCCCAGCATTTT
d_call: TRBD1
clone_size: NA
j_call: TRBJ1-5
v_call: TRBV30

cdr3_aa: CASSLSAGDHGTDTQYF
cdr3_nt: TGTGCCAGCAGTTTATCGGCGGGTGATCATGGCACAGATACGCAGTATTTT
d_call: NA
clone_size: NA
j_call: TRBJ2-3
v_call: TRBV7-2

cdr3_aa: CASSATGSQETQYF
cdr3_nt: TGTGCCAGCAGTGCTACAGGGTCCCAAGAGACCCAGTACTTC
d_call: NA
clone_size: NA
j_call: TRBJ2-5
v_call: TRBV9

cdr3_aa: CASSYGLAGSQETQYF
cdr3_nt: TGCGCCAGCAGCTACGGACTAGCGGGATCCCAAGAGACCCAGTACTTC
d_call: TRBD2
clone_size: few
j_call: TRBJ2-5
v_call: TRBV5-1

cdr3_aa: CASSPGMGQSSYEQYF
cdr3_nt: TGTGCCAGCAGCCCAGGAATGGGACAGAGTTCCTACGAGCAGTACTTC
d_call: TRBD1
clone_size: NA
j_call: TRBJ2-7
v_call: TRBV11-1

cdr3_aa: CASSLAFQGRGTQYF
cdr3_nt: TGTGCCAGCAGTTTGGCATTCCAGGGGAGAGGTACGCAGTATTTT
d_call: NA
clone_size: NA
j_call: TRBJ2-3
v_call: TRBV28

cdr3_aa: CASRGGQTDTQYF
cdr3_nt: TGTGCCAGCAGAGGGGGGCAAACGGATACGCAGTATTTT
d_call: NA
clone_size: NA
j_call: TRBJ2-3
v_call: TRBV7-6

cdr3_aa: CATSVGGGSYEQYF
cdr3_nt: TGTGCCACATCTGTTGGGGGCGGCTCCTACGAGCAGTACTTC
d_call: NA
clone_size: NA
j_call: TRBJ2-7
v_call: TRBV6-1

cdr3_aa: CASSPAREEKLFF
cdr3_nt: TGCGCCAGCAGCCCAGCTCGAGAGGAAAAACTGTTTTTT
d_call: NA
clone_size: NA
j_call: TRBJ1-4
v_call: TRBV5-1

cdr3_aa: CASSPRPGVGDTEAFF
cdr3_nt: TGTGCCAGCAGCCCTCGCCCAGGGGTGGGGGACACTGAAGCTTTCTTT
d_call: NA
clone_size: NA
j_call: TRBJ1-1
v_call: TRBV7-9

cdr3_aa: CASSGTKGTSGNIQYF
cdr3_nt: TGTGCCAGCTCAGGGACAAAAGGGACTAGCGGAAACATTCAGTACTTC
d_call: TRBD2
clone_size: NA
j_call: TRBJ2-4
v_call: TRBV25-1

cdr3_aa: CSVGRILNTEAFF
cdr3_nt: TGCAGCGTTGGACGGATATTAAACACTGAAGCTTTCTTT
d_call: NA
clone_size: NA
j_call: TRBJ1-1
v_call: TRBV29-1

cdr3_aa: CASSPLGSLYNEQFF
cdr3_nt: TGTGCCAGCTCACCACTCGGGAGCCTTTACAATGAGCAGTTCTTC
d_call: NA
clone_size: NA
j_call: TRBJ2-1
v_call: TRBV18

cdr3_aa: CASRPSVNGADTQYF
cdr3_nt: TGTGCCAGTAGACCCAGCGTGAATGGGGCAGATACGCAGTATTTT
d_call: NA
clone_size: NA
j_call: TRBJ2-3
v_call: TRBV19

cdr3_aa: CAISGGGNYEQYF
cdr3_nt: TGTGCCATCAGTGGTGGCGGGAACTACGAGCAGTACTTC
d_call: NA
clone_size: NA
j_call: TRBJ2-7
v_call: TRBV10-3

cdr3_aa: CASSLVRWFGGYEQYF
cdr3_nt: TGTGCCAGCAGCTTAGTCCGTTGGTTCGGGGGTTACGAGCAGTACTTC
d_call: NA
clone_size: NA
j_call: TRBJ2-7
v_call: TRBV7-2

cdr3_aa: CASSPKTGGETQYF
cdr3_nt: TGTGCCAGCTCCCCGAAGACAGGGGGAGAGACCCAGTACTTC
d_call: TRBD1
clone_size: NA
j_call: TRBJ2-5
v_call: TRBV5-4

cdr3_aa: CSVGGWAQETQYF
cdr3_nt: TGCAGCGTGGGGGGTTGGGCCCAAGAGACCCAGTACTTC
d_call: NA
clone_size: few
j_call: TRBJ2-5
v_call: TRBV29-1

cdr3_aa: CASSPQGVGNQPQHF
cdr3_nt: TGTGCCAGCTCACCACAGGGGGTGGGCAATCAGCCCCAGCATTTT
d_call: NA
clone_size: NA
j_call: TRBJ1-5
v_call: TRBV18

cdr3_aa: CASSGRGGDSTDTQYF
cdr3_nt: TGTGCCAGCAGCGGCCGAGGGGGCGACAGCACAGATACGCAGTATTTT
d_call: TRBD1
clone_size: NA
j_call: TRBJ2-3
v_call: TRBV9